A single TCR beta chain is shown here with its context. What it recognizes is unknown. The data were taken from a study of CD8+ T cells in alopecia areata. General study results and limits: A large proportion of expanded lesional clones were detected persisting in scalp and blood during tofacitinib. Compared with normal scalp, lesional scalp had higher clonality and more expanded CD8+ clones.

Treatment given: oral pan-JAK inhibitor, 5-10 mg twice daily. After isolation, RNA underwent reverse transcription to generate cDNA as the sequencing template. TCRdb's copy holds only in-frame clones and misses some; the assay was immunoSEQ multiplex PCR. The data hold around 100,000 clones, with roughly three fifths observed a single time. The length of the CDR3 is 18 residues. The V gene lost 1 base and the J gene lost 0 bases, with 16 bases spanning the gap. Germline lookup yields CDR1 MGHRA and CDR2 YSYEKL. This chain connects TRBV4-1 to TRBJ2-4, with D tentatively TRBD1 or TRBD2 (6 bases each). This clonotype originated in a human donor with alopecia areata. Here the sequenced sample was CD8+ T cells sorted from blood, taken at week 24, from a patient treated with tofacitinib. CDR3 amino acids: CASSQGETRDIAKNIQYF. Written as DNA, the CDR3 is TGCGCCAGCAGCCAAGGGGAAACGCGGGACATAGCCAAAAACATTCAGTACTTC.